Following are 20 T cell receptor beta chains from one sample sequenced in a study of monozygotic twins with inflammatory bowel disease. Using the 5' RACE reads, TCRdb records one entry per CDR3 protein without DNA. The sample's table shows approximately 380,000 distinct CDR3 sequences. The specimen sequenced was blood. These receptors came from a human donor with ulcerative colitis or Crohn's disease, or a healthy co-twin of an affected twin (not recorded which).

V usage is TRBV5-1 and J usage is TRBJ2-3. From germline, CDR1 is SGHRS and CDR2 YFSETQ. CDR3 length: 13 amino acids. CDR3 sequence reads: CASSLDADDTQYF.

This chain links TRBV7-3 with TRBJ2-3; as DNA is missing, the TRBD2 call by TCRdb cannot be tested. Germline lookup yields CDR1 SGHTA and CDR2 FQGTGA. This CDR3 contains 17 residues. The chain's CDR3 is CASSFGGGIPSTDTQYF.

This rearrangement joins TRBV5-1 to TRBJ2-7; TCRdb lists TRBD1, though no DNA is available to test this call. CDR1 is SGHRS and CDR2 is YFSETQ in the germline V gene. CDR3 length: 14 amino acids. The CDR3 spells CASSSSPPSYEQYF.

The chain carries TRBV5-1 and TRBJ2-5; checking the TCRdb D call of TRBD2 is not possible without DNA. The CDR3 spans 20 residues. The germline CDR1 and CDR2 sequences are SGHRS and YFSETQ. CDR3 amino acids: CASSLGRTSGGLETQETQYF.

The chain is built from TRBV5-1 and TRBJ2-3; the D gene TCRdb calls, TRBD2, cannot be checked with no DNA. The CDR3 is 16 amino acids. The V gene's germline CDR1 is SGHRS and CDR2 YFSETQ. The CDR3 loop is CASSLAGGGRTDTQYF.

CDR3 protein: CATSENRGDYGYTF. The rearrangement uses TRBV24-1 and TRBJ1-2; TCRdb's D call, TRBD1, is unchecked because there is no DNA. From germline, CDR1 is KGHDR and CDR2 SFDVKD. The CDR3 has 14 residues.

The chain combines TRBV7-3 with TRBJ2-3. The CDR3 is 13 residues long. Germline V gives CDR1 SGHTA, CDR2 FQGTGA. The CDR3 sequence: CASSQVDPDTQYF. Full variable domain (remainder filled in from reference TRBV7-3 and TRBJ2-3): GAGVSQTPSNKVTEKGKYVELRCDPISGHTALYWYRQSLGQGPEFLIYFQGTGAADDSGLPNDRFFAVRPEGSVSTLKIQRTERGDSAVYLCASSQVDPDTQYFGPGTRLTVL.

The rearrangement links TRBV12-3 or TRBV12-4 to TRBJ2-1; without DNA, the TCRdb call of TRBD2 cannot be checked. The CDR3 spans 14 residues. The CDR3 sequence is CASSLSPSGNEQFF.

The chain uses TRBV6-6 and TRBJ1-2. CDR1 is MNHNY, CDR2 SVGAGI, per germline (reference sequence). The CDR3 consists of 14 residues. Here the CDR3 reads CASSDEGRGYGYTF.

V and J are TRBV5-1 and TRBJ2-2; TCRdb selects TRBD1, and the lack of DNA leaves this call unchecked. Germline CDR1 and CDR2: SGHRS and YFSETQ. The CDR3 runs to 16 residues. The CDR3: CASNPSGTANTGELFF.

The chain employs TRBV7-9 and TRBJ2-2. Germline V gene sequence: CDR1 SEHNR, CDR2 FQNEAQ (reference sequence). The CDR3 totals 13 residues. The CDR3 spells CASSDMNTGELFF.

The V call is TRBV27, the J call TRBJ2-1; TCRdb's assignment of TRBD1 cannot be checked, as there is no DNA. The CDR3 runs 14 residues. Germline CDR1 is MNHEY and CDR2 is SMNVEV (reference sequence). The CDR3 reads CASSPQRGTNEQFF.

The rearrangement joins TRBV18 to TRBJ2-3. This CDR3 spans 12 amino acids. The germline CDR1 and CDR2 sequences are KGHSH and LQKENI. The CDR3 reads CAIEVAKDTQYF.

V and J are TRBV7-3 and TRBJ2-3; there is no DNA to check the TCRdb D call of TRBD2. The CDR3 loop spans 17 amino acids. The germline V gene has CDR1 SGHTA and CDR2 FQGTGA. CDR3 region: CASSPSGGAGDGDTQYF.

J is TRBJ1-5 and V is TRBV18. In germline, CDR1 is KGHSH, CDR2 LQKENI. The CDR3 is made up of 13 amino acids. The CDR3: CASSHSRDQPQHF. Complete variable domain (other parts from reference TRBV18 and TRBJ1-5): NAGVMQNPRHLVRRRGQEARLRCSPMKGHSHVYWYRQLPEEGLKFMVYLQKENIIDESGMPKERFSAEFPKEGPSILRIQQVVRGDSAAYFCASSHSRDQPQHFGDGTRLSIL.

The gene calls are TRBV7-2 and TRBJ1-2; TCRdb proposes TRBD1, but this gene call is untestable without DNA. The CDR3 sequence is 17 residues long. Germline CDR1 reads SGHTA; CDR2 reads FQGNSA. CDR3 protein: CASSLRQTEAPKYGYTF.

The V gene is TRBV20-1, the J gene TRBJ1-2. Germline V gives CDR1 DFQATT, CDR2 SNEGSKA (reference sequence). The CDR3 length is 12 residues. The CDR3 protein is CSAEVRVGGYTF.

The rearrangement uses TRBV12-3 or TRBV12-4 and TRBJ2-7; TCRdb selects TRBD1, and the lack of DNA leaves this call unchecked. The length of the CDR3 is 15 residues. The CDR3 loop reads CASGRGGRLSYEQYF.

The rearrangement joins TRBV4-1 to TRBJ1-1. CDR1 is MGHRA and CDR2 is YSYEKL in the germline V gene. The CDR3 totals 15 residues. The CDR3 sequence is CASSQRKGKNTEAFF.

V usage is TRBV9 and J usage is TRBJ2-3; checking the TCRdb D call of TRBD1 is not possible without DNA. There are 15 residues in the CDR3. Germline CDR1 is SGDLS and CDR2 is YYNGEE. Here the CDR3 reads CASSVESGTLNTQYF.